The 9 T cell receptor beta chains in this list originate from one sample, sequenced in a study of blood T cell repertoires in COVID-19. Repertoires were generated with immunoSEQ multiplex PCR, while TCRdb's copy carries only in-frame clones and drops some. The sample records some 95,000 clones, approximately 90% being singletons. The material sequenced was peripheral blood. All receptors derive from a human donor with active COVID-19. The donor label of this sample is uncertain.

This rearrangement joins TRBV25-1 to TRBJ1-2; TRBD1 agrees at 7 bases. The junction had 8 bases not matched to a gene; V was cut back by 8 bases and J by 5 bases. This CDR3 contains 13 residues. Germline V CDR1 and CDR2: MGHDK, SYGVNS. CDR3 protein: CASGGTALYGYTF. The CDR3 DNA follows: TGTGCCAGCGGCGGGACAGCCTTGTATGGCTACACCTTC.

The sample holds one count of this clone. The rearrangement links TRBV19 to TRBJ2-3, with 7 bases that match TRBD1. In germline, CDR1 is LNHDA, CDR2 SQIVND (reference sequence). CDR3 length: 14 residues. The V and J ends lost 3 bases and 6 bases, in that order; junction bases with no gene match: 6. The CDR3 DNA reads TGTGCCAGTAGTATTTCAGGGACAGCCGATACGCAGTATTTT. Encoded protein: CASSISGTADTQYF.

The genes are TRBV5-8 and TRBJ1-1, with D possibly TRBD1 on 5 matching bases. The CDR3 is 14 residues long. Per germline, CDR1 SGHTS and CDR2 YDEGEE. The V and J ends lost 2 bases and 1 base respectively, with 9 bases between them. The CDR3: CASSFLTGNTEAFF. In nucleotides, the CDR3 is TGTGCCAGCAGCTTTCTAACAGGGAACACTGAAGCTTTCTTT.

The chain couples TRBV10-3 to TRBJ2-3, with 8 bases lining up with TRBD1. Trimming removed 6 bases from V and 6 bases from J; junction bases left unmatched: 11. Germline lookup yields CDR1 ENHRY and CDR2 SYGVKD. This CDR3 is 15 amino acids long. The CDR3 DNA sequence: TGTGCCATCAGAGATCAGGGGGCTAGGGGGGATACGCAGTATTTT. This translates into CAIRDQGARGDTQYF.

Concerning this clone itself: At one end the junction does not follow the germline gene, possibly because of a read error. The CDR3 spells CVSSLSGWYEQYF. Here the CDR3 DNA reads TGTGTCAGCAGTTTATCGGGGTGGTACGAGCAGTACTTC. The chain joins TRBV12-3 or TRBV12-4 to TRBJ2-7; a possible D gene is TRBD2 (5 bases). The CDR3 contains 13 residues.

The chain joins TRBV4-2 to TRBJ2-5, with 9 bases matching TRBD2. CDR3 length: 16 residues. Germline loops: CDR1 LGHNA, CDR2 YNFKEQ. V trimming: 4 bases; J trimming: 1 base; junction bases outside the gene matches: 7. DNA for the CDR3: TGTGCCAGCAGCCCCCGGGGCGGGGGGGTCCAAGAGACCCAGTACTTC. This sequence encodes CASSPRGGGVQETQYF.

The V gene is TRBV10-3, the J gene TRBJ2-7; 7 bases map to TRBD1. CDR1 is ENHRY, CDR2 SYGVKD, per germline. The CDR3 extends over 15 amino acids. The J segment lost 1 base and the V segment lost 3 bases, leaving 6 bases of the junction unmatched. In nucleotides, the CDR3 is TGTGCCATCAGTGACTCGGGGACAGCTTCCTACGAGCAGTACTTC. Residues: CAISDSGTASYEQYF.

The chain combines TRBV5-1 with TRBJ2-3; 8 bases are shared with TRBD2. The ends lost 0 bases at V and 2 bases at J; junction bases unmatched: 5. CDR3 length: 16 amino acids. Germline loops: CDR1 SGHRS, CDR2 YFSETQ. The CDR3 region is CASSLVAGGATDTQYF. The CDR3 nucleotides are TGCGCCAGCAGCTTGGTAGCCGGGGGGGCCACAGATACGCAGTATTTT. The whole variable domain, filled in from reference TRBV5-1 and TRBJ2-3, reads KAGVTQTPRYLIKTRGQQVTLSCSPISGHRSVSWYQQTPGQGLQFLFEYFSETQRNKGNFPGRFSGRQFSNSRSEMNVSTLELGDSALYLCASSLVAGGATDTQYFGPGTRLTVL.

The rearrangement uses TRBV19 and TRBJ1-1; TRBD1 matches at 9 bases. The germline CDR1 and CDR2 sequences are LNHDA and SQIVND (reference sequence). The CDR3 runs 17 residues. V gave up 6 bases and J gave up 4 bases; unmatched junction bases: 15. The CDR3 loop is CASSMGWDRAPPTEAFF. The CDR3 DNA follows: TGTGCCAGTAGCATGGGGTGGGACAGGGCCCCCCCCACTGAAGCTTTCTTT.